This TCR beta chain was sequenced during a study of blood T cell repertoires in COVID-19. At the level of the study: Acute and convalescent COVID-19 specimens originated in the United States, Italy and Spain. T cells, B-cell-depleted T cells, or PBMCs provided the cDNA or gDNA that served as material.

Germline assignment: CDR1 MNHEY and CDR2 SVGAGI. The CDR3 length is 13 residues. V shed 8 bases and J 4 bases; nucleotides not matched to a gene: 7. This clone was picked up one time. In the study's own analysis: Amplification from reference gene primers served as the basis for estimated nucleated cell counts. Method: immunoSEQ multiplex PCR; TCRdb's copy keeps in-frame clones and lacks some. Clonal size and the V and J genes are those of that table, whereas D and trimming came from the DNA. This sample has a few hundred thousand clones, with under 90% found just once. The TCR originated in a woman between 18 and 30 years old with acute or convalescent COVID-19. J is TRBJ2-7 and V is TRBV6-5, with 8 bases aligning to TRBD2. Sequenced material: peripheral blood. Written as DNA, the CDR3 is TGTGCCAGCCGGGAGGGCAGGGGATACGAGCAGTACTTC. The encoded protein is CASREGRGYEQYF.